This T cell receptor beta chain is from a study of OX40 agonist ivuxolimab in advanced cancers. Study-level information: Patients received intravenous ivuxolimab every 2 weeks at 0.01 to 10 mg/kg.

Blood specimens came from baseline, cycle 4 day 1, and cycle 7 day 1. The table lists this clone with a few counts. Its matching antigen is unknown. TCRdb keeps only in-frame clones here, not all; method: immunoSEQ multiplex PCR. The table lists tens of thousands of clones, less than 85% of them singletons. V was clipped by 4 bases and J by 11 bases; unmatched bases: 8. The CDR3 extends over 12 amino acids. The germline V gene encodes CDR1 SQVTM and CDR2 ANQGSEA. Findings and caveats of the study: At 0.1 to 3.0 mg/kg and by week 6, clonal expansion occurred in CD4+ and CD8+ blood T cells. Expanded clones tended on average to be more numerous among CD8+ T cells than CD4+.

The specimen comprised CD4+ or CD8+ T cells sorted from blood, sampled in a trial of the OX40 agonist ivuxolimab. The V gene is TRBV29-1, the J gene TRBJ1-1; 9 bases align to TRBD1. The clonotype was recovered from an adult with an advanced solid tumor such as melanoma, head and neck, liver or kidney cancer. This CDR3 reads CSVGGRDREAFF. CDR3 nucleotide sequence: TGCAGCGTTGGGGGGCGGGACAGGGAGGCTTTCTTT.